The 8 T cell receptor beta chains given below trace back to one sample, sequenced in a study of post-analysis software for immune sequencing data. Study conclusions and caveats: In patients, TRBV5-6, TRBV5-1 and TRBV20-1 belonged to five TRBV segments found more frequently than in controls.

Researchers reported that TCR beta cDNA libraries carried unique molecular identifiers. TCRdb re-derived calls from the PCR reads in MiXCR, one entry per CDR3 protein. The table includes under 900,000 distinct CDR3 sequences, about 53% detected once. These receptors have no known antigen. Sequencing used blood. These receptors all come from a girl between 10 and 17 years old with multiple sclerosis.

The chain joins TRBV7-9 to TRBJ2-1, with 9 bases that match TRBD2. Per the germline V gene, CDR1 is SEHNR and CDR2 is FQNEAQ (reference sequence). The V segment lost 4 bases and the J segment 9 bases; nucleotides outside the gene matches: 16. The CDR3 is 17 residues long. CDR3 bases: TGTGCCAGCAGCTACGGAGGACTAGCGAGACCTCTGGGTGAGCAGTTCTTC. Encoded protein: CASSYGGLARPLGEQFF.

The chain's CDR3 is CASSLPGRTGQYF. CDR3 bases: TGTGCCAGCAGCCTCCCGGGACGGACGGGGCAGTACTTC. The rearrangement uses TRBV12-3 or TRBV12-4 and TRBJ2-7; D tentatively fits TRBD1 or TRBD2 (5 bases each). V lost 6 bases to trimming and J lost 9 bases, with 18 bases between them. The CDR3 length is 13 residues.

This sequence joins TRBV7-9 and TRBJ2-3; D remains unclear. Germline assignment: CDR1 SEHNR and CDR2 FQNEAQ (reference sequence). V was shortened by 1 base and J by 4 bases, with 12 bases between the two germline ends. CDR3 length: 15 amino acids. CDR3 in DNA: TGTGCCAGCAGCTTAGAACAGAGAAGGGCAGATACGCAGTATTTT. Encoded protein: CASSLEQRRADTQYF.

The CDR3 DNA reads as TGCAGTGCTGACTCCGGGACTAGCGAAACAGATACGCAGTATTTT. Amino acids: CSADSGTSETDTQYF. V gene TRBV20-1 combines with J gene TRBJ2-3; 10 bases align to TRBD2. This CDR3 region has 15 residues. Germline V lookup: CDR1 DFQATT, CDR2 SNEGSKA (reference sequence). The trim removed 5 bases at V and 3 bases at J, leaving 8 bases unmatched.

The J gene is TRBJ2-5, the V gene TRBV20-1; 7 bases fit TRBD2. The CDR3 length is 12 residues. The V gene's germline CDR1 is DFQATT and CDR2 SNEGSKA (reference sequence). J lost 7 bases, V lost 1 base, and 3 bases had no gene match. The CDR3 region has the DNA TGCAGTGCTAGAGTCCAGCGGGGGACCCAGTACTTC. This translates into CSARVQRGTQYF.

This clonotype was observed a handful of times. The J gene is TRBJ2-5, the V gene TRBV20-1, with TRBD2 matching 10 bases. The CDR3 length is 15 residues. The germline V gene encodes CDR1 DFQATT and CDR2 SNEGSKA (reference sequence). The ends lost 4 bases at V and 2 bases at J; junction bases unmatched: 7. The CDR3 nucleotides are TGCAGTGCTACCCCGACTAGCGGGTTTCAAGAGACCCAGTACTTC. As protein: CSATPTSGFQETQYF.

The rearrangement uses TRBV12-3 or TRBV12-4 and TRBJ2-5; D unclear. The CDR3 loop spans 13 amino acids. Trimming took off 6 bases at V and 1 base at J, with 9 bases between the two ends. The CDR3 DNA follows: TGTGCCAGCAGCTCTCGCGCCCAAGAGACCCAGTACTTC. Translation: CASSSRAQETQYF.

The chain has TRBV12-3 or TRBV12-4 and TRBJ2-2, with D tentatively TRBD2 (5 bases). The CDR3 runs 14 residues. Trimming shortened V by 6 bases and J by 5 bases, and 13 bases separated the two germline ends. The CDR3 DNA is TGTGCCAGCAGAAACTTCCCGGGGACCGGGGAGCTGTTTTTT. Amino acids: CASRNFPGTGELFF.